One sample yielded the 10 T cell receptor beta chains listed below, sequenced in a study of blood T cell repertoires in COVID-19. Sequencing was performed with immunoSEQ multiplex PCR; in TCRdb, only in-frame clones are kept and a portion is missing. Among tens of thousands of clones listed, about 86% were seen once. Sequenced sample: peripheral blood. The receptors derive from a man between 70 and 80 years old with active COVID-19.

The gene calls are TRBV7-9 and TRBJ1-1; 8 bases map to TRBD1. The CDR3 spans 14 residues. The V segment lost 2 bases and the J segment 5 bases; nucleotides outside the gene matches: 4. Germline V gene sequence: CDR1 SEHNR, CDR2 FQNEAQ (reference sequence). The chain's CDR3 is CASSLQGAVTEAFF. For the CDR3, the DNA is TGTGCCAGCAGCTTACAGGGGGCAGTGACTGAAGCTTTCTTT.

The V call is TRBV12-3 or TRBV12-4, the J call TRBJ1-4, with D possibly TRBD1 on 5 matching bases. Trimming cost V 5 bases and J 4 bases, with 8 bases left between them. The CDR3 totals 13 residues. This CDR3 is CASSTGHNEKLFF. CDR3 nucleotides: TGTGCCAGCAGTACAGGCCATAATGAAAAACTGTTTTTT.

The sample holds one count of this clone. This chain uses TRBV5-6 with TRBJ2-1; 12 nucleotides agree with TRBD2. The length of the CDR3 is 15 residues. Germline values: CDR1 SGHDT, CDR2 YYEEEE. The ends lost 5 bases at V and 5 bases at J; junction bases unmatched: 5. CDR3 sequence reads: CASSWRLAGDNEQFF. CDR3 in DNA: TGTGCCAGCAGTTGGAGACTAGCGGGGGACAATGAGCAGTTCTTC.

This rearrangement joins TRBV7-3 to TRBJ1-3; D remains unclear. The V gene lost 3 bases and the J gene lost 4 bases, with 13 bases spanning the gap. The CDR3 is 15 residues long. The germline V gene has CDR1 SGHTA and CDR2 FQGTGA. CDR3 protein: CASSFNGGYGNTIYF. The DNA for the CDR3 is TGTGCCAGCAGCTTCAATGGAGGGTACGGAAACACCATATATTTT.

This sequence joins TRBV27 and TRBJ2-2, with TRBD1 as a possible D gene (6 bases). The CDR3 has 14 residues. Trimming took off 6 bases at V and 7 bases at J, with 15 bases between the two ends. Germline V gene lookup returns CDR1 MNHEY and CDR2 SMNVEV (reference sequence). The CDR3 protein is CASRSDRTNGELFF. The CDR3 DNA is TGTGCCAGCAGATCAGACAGGACCAACGGGGAGCTGTTTTTT.

The chain couples TRBV7-2 to TRBJ1-2, with D possibly being TRBD1 (6 bases). V lost 5 bases and J lost 7, with 17 bases in between. The CDR3 is 14 residues long. Germline-derived CDR1 and CDR2 are SGHTA and FQGNSA. The chain's CDR3 is CASSKHRVLGGYTF. For the CDR3, the DNA is TGTGCCAGCAGCAAACACAGGGTCCTGGGTGGCTACACCTTC.

The CDR3 sequence: CASSLRDLNTEAFF. CDR3 nucleotides: TGTGCCAGCAGCCTCAGGGATTTGAACACTGAAGCTTTCTTT. J is TRBJ1-1 and V is TRBV5-6, with D perhaps TRBD1 (5 bases). Trimming left V 4 bases short and J 0 bases short, with 10 bases between. The CDR3 runs 14 residues. CDR1 and CDR2 (germline): SGHDT, YYEEEE.

The chain joins TRBV5-1 to TRBJ1-3; unclear D gene. The V gene lost 0 bases and the J gene lost 8 bases, with 12 bases spanning the gap. Germline V gene data show CDR1 as SGHRS and CDR2 as YFSETQ. The CDR3 runs to 14 residues. The CDR3 loop is CASSLGGSRDTIYF. The CDR3 region has the DNA TGCGCCAGCAGCTTGGGAGGATCCCGGGACACCATATATTTT.

The CDR3 DNA reads as TGTGCCAGCAGCTCTAGGTACTCTGGAAACACCATATATTTT. It encodes CASSSRYSGNTIYF. The V call is TRBV7-8, the J call TRBJ1-3; D is unclear. CDR3 size: 14 residues. The germline gives CDR1 SGHVS, CDR2 FQNEAQ. The V end lost 4 bases, the J end lost 0 bases, and 7 bases lay between the germline ends.

The chain carries TRBV5-1 and TRBJ2-5; 7 nucleotides match TRBD1. The CDR3 is made up of 15 amino acids. The V gene's germline CDR1 is SGHRS and CDR2 YFSETQ. V shed 0 bases and J 1 base; nucleotides not matched to a gene: 3. The CDR3 DNA reads as TGCGCCAGCAGCTTGGCAACAGGGGTCCAAGAGACCCAGTACTTC. Protein: CASSLATGVQETQYF.